This record concerns one T cell receptor beta chain sequence. The antigen remains unidentified. The sample is drawn from a study of human CD8 memory T cell subsets. Libraries targeted TCR beta using 5' RACE with UMIs. TCRdb re-called the 5' RACE reads, yielding one record per CDR3 amino acid sequence without DNA. The sample totals approximately 3,100 distinct CDR3 sequences. The CDR3 covers 16 residues. Germline CDR1 and CDR2: MNHEY and SVGEGT. Buffy coats from healthy donors yielded the PBMC. Points from the study as a whole: The sequencing covered T cell receptor beta chains alone. Estimates that used Chao1 suggested higher diversity in stem-like memory T cells than in precursor exhausted T cells.

The chain employs TRBV6-2 or TRBV6-3 and TRBJ2-7; the D gene TCRdb calls, TRBD2, cannot be checked with no DNA. This clonotype was obtained from a human donor in good health. The sample consisted of CD8+ T cells from PBMCs. The CDR3 sequence is CASSYSTRGSSYEQYF.